Listed below are T cell receptor beta chains from one sample, sequenced in a study of regulatory T cells in long-lasting Graves disease. TCRdb reprocessed the multiplex PCR reads with MiXCR, giving one entry per CDR3 protein. The data contain under 450,000 distinct CDR3 sequences, around 24% of them singletons. This material consisted of peripheral blood mononuclear cells (PBMCs), taken when the disease was refractory, from a patient treated with antithyroid drugs. These receptors originate from a female donor with Graves disease. Each CDR3 is given with its conserved first and last residue. Fields, in order: J gene, D gene, clone size, V gene, CDR3 protein, CDR3 DNA. A D gene is named only where the DNA matches it firmly. A row's size may be missing; if present it is once, few, many or a size class.

j_call: TRBJ1-5
d_call: .
clone_size: .
v_call: TRBV19
cdr3_aa: CASSIRGPGNQPQHF
cdr3_nt: TGTGCCAGTAGTATTAGGGGACCGGGCAATCAGCCCCAGCATTTT

j_call: TRBJ1-2
d_call: TRBD1
clone_size: .
v_call: TRBV20-1
cdr3_aa: CSARGDRGRAYGYTF
cdr3_nt: TGCAGTGCTAGAGGCGACAGGGGGCGAGCCTATGGCTACACCTTC

j_call: TRBJ2-7
d_call: TRBD2
clone_size: few
v_call: TRBV20-1
cdr3_aa: CSASGREAYEQYF
cdr3_nt: TGCAGTGCTAGTGGTCGGGAGGCCTACGAGCAGTACTTC

j_call: TRBJ2-5
d_call: TRBD1
clone_size: .
v_call: TRBV6-2/TRBV6-3
cdr3_aa: CACGPPGTGKETQYF
cdr3_nt: TGTGCCTGCGGTCCTCCCGGGACAGGTAAAGAGACCCAGTACTTC

j_call: TRBJ1-2
d_call: TRBD1
clone_size: many
v_call: TRBV28
cdr3_aa: CASSGTATNYGYTF
cdr3_nt: TGTGCCAGCAGCGGGACAGCAACTAACTATGGCTACACCTTC

j_call: TRBJ2-7
d_call: .
clone_size: .
v_call: TRBV7-2
cdr3_aa: CASSQDLGGSYEQYF
cdr3_nt: TGCGCCAGCAGCCAAGATTTGGGGGGCTCCTACGAGCAGTACTTC

j_call: TRBJ1-5
d_call: .
clone_size: .
v_call: TRBV30
cdr3_aa: CAWSVSGWYSNQPQHF
cdr3_nt: TGTGCCTGGAGTGTATCAGGGTGGTATAGCAATCAGCCCCAGCATTTT

j_call: TRBJ1-5
d_call: .
clone_size: many
v_call: TRBV12-3/TRBV12-4
cdr3_aa: CASSHRDTAGQPQHF
cdr3_nt: TGTGCCAGCAGTCACCGGGACACCGCTGGTCAGCCCCAGCATTTT

j_call: TRBJ2-5
d_call: .
clone_size: few
v_call: TRBV20-1
cdr3_aa: CSARVVNQETQYF
cdr3_nt: TGCAGTGCTAGAGTAGTAAACCAAGAGACCCAGTACTTC

j_call: TRBJ2-7
d_call: .
clone_size: many
v_call: TRBV5-8
cdr3_aa: CASSLGPTIYEQYF
cdr3_nt: TGTGCCAGCAGCTTAGGACCAACGATCTACGAGCAGTACTTC

j_call: TRBJ2-7
d_call: .
clone_size: many
v_call: TRBV11-1
cdr3_aa: CASSSHRVGEQYF
cdr3_nt: TGTGCCAGCAGCTCCCACAGGGTTGGCGAGCAGTACTTC

j_call: TRBJ1-2
d_call: .
clone_size: many
v_call: TRBV7-2
cdr3_aa: CASSLARGPNGYTF
cdr3_nt: TGTGCCAGCAGCTTAGCGCGGGGGCCCAATGGCTACACCTTC

j_call: TRBJ1-2
d_call: .
clone_size: many
v_call: TRBV20-1
cdr3_aa: CSALSGSPQGYTF
cdr3_nt: TGCAGTGCTTTATCCGGGAGCCCCCAGGGCTACACCTTC

j_call: TRBJ2-7
d_call: .
clone_size: .
v_call: TRBV7-2
cdr3_aa: CASSLAGHLEQYF
cdr3_nt: TGTGCCAGCAGCTTAGCGGGACACCTGGAGCAGTACTTC

j_call: TRBJ2-5
d_call: .
clone_size: many
v_call: TRBV28
cdr3_aa: CASSLQGTGEETQYF
cdr3_nt: TGTGCCAGCAGTTTACAGGGAACGGGAGAGGAGACCCAGTACTTC

j_call: TRBJ1-6
d_call: TRBD1
clone_size: few
v_call: TRBV12-3/TRBV12-4
cdr3_aa: CASRIKDRGSSPLHF
cdr3_nt: TGTGCCAGCAGAATTAAGGACAGGGGATCGTCACCCCTCCACTTT

j_call: TRBJ2-7
d_call: .
clone_size: .
v_call: TRBV4-2
cdr3_aa: CASSQASTDLYEQYF
cdr3_nt: TGTGCCAGCAGCCAAGCCTCGACAGACCTCTACGAGCAGTACTTC

j_call: TRBJ2-5
d_call: .
clone_size: many
v_call: TRBV10-3
cdr3_aa: CAISESQETQYF
cdr3_nt: TGTGCCATCAGTGAGTCACAAGAGACCCAGTACTTC

j_call: TRBJ2-5
d_call: TRBD2
clone_size: few
v_call: TRBV4-2
cdr3_aa: CASSPDRLAGVETQYF
cdr3_nt: TGTGCCAGCAGCCCAGACAGGCTAGCGGGAGTGGAGACCCAGTACTTC

j_call: TRBJ2-5
d_call: TRBD1
clone_size: .
v_call: TRBV12-3/TRBV12-4
cdr3_aa: CASSSTTRTGNRETQYF
cdr3_nt: TGTGCCAGCAGTTCAACCACCAGGACAGGGAATCGGGAGACCCAGTACTTC

j_call: TRBJ1-1
d_call: .
clone_size: .
v_call: TRBV30
cdr3_aa: CAWRVVVNTEAFF
cdr3_nt: TGTGCCTGGAGGGTGGTGGTGAACACTGAAGCTTTCTTT

j_call: TRBJ2-7
d_call: .
clone_size: .
v_call: TRBV19
cdr3_aa: CASSNTPGLRKGGEQYF
cdr3_nt: TGTGCCAGTAGCAACACGCCGGGACTCCGAAAGGGTGGCGAGCAGTACTTC

j_call: TRBJ2-1
d_call: TRBD1
clone_size: .
v_call: TRBV7-9
cdr3_aa: CASRSGTGSYNEQFF
cdr3_nt: TGTGCCAGCAGGTCCGGGACAGGGTCCTACAATGAGCAGTTCTTC

j_call: TRBJ1-5
d_call: .
clone_size: .
v_call: TRBV6-1
cdr3_aa: CASARTRGSNQPQHF
cdr3_nt: TGTGCCAGCGCCAGAACCAGGGGCAGCAATCAGCCCCAGCATTTT

j_call: TRBJ1-4
d_call: .
clone_size: .
v_call: TRBV20-1
cdr3_aa: CSAREDGVNEKLFF
cdr3_nt: TGCAGTGCTAGAGAGGACGGAGTAAATGAAAAACTGTTTTTT

j_call: TRBJ2-4
d_call: TRBD2
clone_size: few
v_call: TRBV7-9
cdr3_aa: CASSFSGSWDIQYF
cdr3_nt: TGTGCCAGCAGCTTTAGCGGGAGTTGGGACATTCAGTACTTC

j_call: TRBJ2-7
d_call: .
clone_size: many
v_call: TRBV3-1
cdr3_aa: CASSPLSSYEQYF
cdr3_nt: TGTGCCAGCAGCCCGTTGAGCTCCTACGAGCAGTACTTC

j_call: TRBJ1-3
d_call: .
clone_size: few
v_call: TRBV2
cdr3_aa: CASSEENPRSGNTIYF
cdr3_nt: TGTGCCAGCAGTGAAGAGAACCCCCGCTCTGGAAACACCATATATTTT

j_call: TRBJ1-5
d_call: .
clone_size: many
v_call: TRBV2
cdr3_aa: CASSPGHLISNQPQHF
cdr3_nt: TGTGCCAGCAGCCCGGGACACCTAATTAGCAATCAGCCCCAGCATTTT

j_call: TRBJ2-7
d_call: TRBD1
clone_size: few
v_call: TRBV29-1
cdr3_aa: CSALHPGQRNEQYF
cdr3_nt: TGCAGCGCCCTACATCCGGGACAGAGAAACGAGCAGTACTTC

j_call: TRBJ2-5
d_call: .
clone_size: .
v_call: TRBV7-9
cdr3_aa: CASSPEGSFQYF
cdr3_nt: TGTGCCAGCAGCCCGGAGGGCTCCTTCCAGTACTTC

j_call: TRBJ1-2
d_call: TRBD1
clone_size: .
v_call: TRBV5-1
cdr3_aa: CASSTLIRGQGIDGYTF
cdr3_nt: TGCGCCAGCAGCACTCTAATTCGCGGACAGGGGATAGATGGCTACACCTTC

j_call: TRBJ1-1
d_call: .
clone_size: .
v_call: TRBV19
cdr3_aa: CASSMDRGNTEAFF
cdr3_nt: TGTGCCAGTAGTATGGACAGAGGGAACACTGAAGCTTTCTTT

j_call: TRBJ1-5
d_call: .
clone_size: few
v_call: TRBV7-2
cdr3_aa: CASSLARQNQPQHF
cdr3_nt: TGTGCCAGCAGCTTAGCTCGTCAAAATCAGCCCCAGCATTTT

j_call: TRBJ2-7
d_call: TRBD1
clone_size: .
v_call: TRBV7-3
cdr3_aa: CASSLGGTGVREQYF
cdr3_nt: TGTGCCAGCAGCTTAGGTGGGACAGGAGTACGCGAGCAGTACTTC

j_call: TRBJ2-7
d_call: TRBD1
clone_size: few
v_call: TRBV6-1
cdr3_aa: CASSDYRGHRGHGEQYF
cdr3_nt: TGTGCCAGCAGTGACTACAGGGGCCACCGAGGGCATGGGGAGCAGTACTTC

j_call: TRBJ2-6
d_call: .
clone_size: few
v_call: TRBV2
cdr3_aa: CASSYTGIASEANVLTF
cdr3_nt: TGTGCCAGCAGTTATACAGGGATAGCAAGTGAGGCCAACGTCCTGACTTTC

j_call: TRBJ1-1
d_call: TRBD1
clone_size: many
v_call: TRBV7-2
cdr3_aa: CASSFPGQGAAFF
cdr3_nt: TGTGCCAGCAGCTTCCCCGGACAGGGGGCAGCTTTCTTT

j_call: TRBJ1-1
d_call: TRBD1
clone_size: many
v_call: TRBV6-1
cdr3_aa: CASWDRLNTEAFF
cdr3_nt: TGTGCCAGTTGGGACAGGCTTAACACTGAAGCTTTCTTT

j_call: TRBJ2-7
d_call: .
clone_size: few
v_call: TRBV6-2/TRBV6-3
cdr3_aa: CASSYGASAYEQYF
cdr3_nt: TGTGCCAGCAGTTATGGGGCAAGCGCCTACGAGCAGTACTTC

j_call: TRBJ2-5
d_call: .
clone_size: many
v_call: TRBV11-2
cdr3_aa: CASNPGEKTQYF
cdr3_nt: TGTGCCAGCAACCCGGGCGAGAAGACCCAGTACTTC

j_call: TRBJ1-6
d_call: .
clone_size: few
v_call: TRBV3-1
cdr3_aa: CASSQAKTVMGSPLHF
cdr3_nt: TGTGCCAGCAGCCAGGCTAAGACAGTTATGGGTTCACCCCTCCACTTT

j_call: TRBJ2-7
d_call: .
clone_size: few
v_call: TRBV20-1
cdr3_aa: CSARDQARVSYEQYF
cdr3_nt: TGCAGTGCTAGAGACCAAGCTAGAGTCAGCTACGAGCAGTACTTC

j_call: TRBJ1-1
d_call: .
clone_size: few
v_call: TRBV27
cdr3_aa: CASSLVMAGTEAFF
cdr3_nt: TGTGCCAGCAGTTTAGTCATGGCAGGGACTGAAGCTTTCTTT

j_call: TRBJ1-2
d_call: .
clone_size: few
v_call: TRBV5-1
cdr3_aa: CASSLGDTINYGYTF
cdr3_nt: TGCGCCAGCAGCTTGGGGGACACCATAAACTATGGCTACACCTTC

j_call: TRBJ1-2
d_call: .
clone_size: few
v_call: TRBV20-1
cdr3_aa: CSAIPGTLYGYTF
cdr3_nt: TGCAGTGCTATCCCCGGGACACTCTATGGCTACACCTTC

j_call: TRBJ1-4
d_call: .
clone_size: .
v_call: TRBV14
cdr3_aa: CASSPRVDEKLFF
cdr3_nt: TGTGCCAGCAGCCCCCGAGTGGATGAAAAACTGTTTTTT

j_call: TRBJ1-1
d_call: TRBD1
clone_size: many
v_call: TRBV12-3/TRBV12-4
cdr3_aa: CASSFDRGRAEAFF
cdr3_nt: TGTGCCAGCAGTTTCGACAGGGGACGGGCTGAAGCTTTCTTT

j_call: TRBJ1-1
d_call: .
clone_size: .
v_call: TRBV30
cdr3_aa: CAWSTRAGQAFF
cdr3_nt: TGTGCCTGGAGTACTCGCGCGGGGCAAGCTTTCTTT

j_call: TRBJ2-1
d_call: TRBD2
clone_size: .
v_call: TRBV2
cdr3_aa: CASSSAGGPRNEQFF
cdr3_nt: TGTGCCAGCAGTTCGGCGGGAGGGCCGCGAAATGAGCAGTTCTTC

j_call: TRBJ1-5
d_call: .
clone_size: few
v_call: TRBV7-3
cdr3_aa: CASSVRDNNSNQPQHF
cdr3_nt: TGTGCCAGCAGCGTCCGGGACAACAATAGCAATCAGCCCCAGCATTTT

j_call: TRBJ1-2
d_call: TRBD1
clone_size: many
v_call: TRBV3-1
cdr3_aa: CASSPDRANGYTF
cdr3_nt: TGTGCCAGCAGCCCAGACAGGGCAAATGGCTACACCTTC

j_call: TRBJ1-2
d_call: TRBD1
clone_size: .
v_call: TRBV5-1
cdr3_aa: CATRTGAGEGYTF
cdr3_nt: TGCGCCACCCGGACAGGGGCAGGAGAGGGCTACACCTTC